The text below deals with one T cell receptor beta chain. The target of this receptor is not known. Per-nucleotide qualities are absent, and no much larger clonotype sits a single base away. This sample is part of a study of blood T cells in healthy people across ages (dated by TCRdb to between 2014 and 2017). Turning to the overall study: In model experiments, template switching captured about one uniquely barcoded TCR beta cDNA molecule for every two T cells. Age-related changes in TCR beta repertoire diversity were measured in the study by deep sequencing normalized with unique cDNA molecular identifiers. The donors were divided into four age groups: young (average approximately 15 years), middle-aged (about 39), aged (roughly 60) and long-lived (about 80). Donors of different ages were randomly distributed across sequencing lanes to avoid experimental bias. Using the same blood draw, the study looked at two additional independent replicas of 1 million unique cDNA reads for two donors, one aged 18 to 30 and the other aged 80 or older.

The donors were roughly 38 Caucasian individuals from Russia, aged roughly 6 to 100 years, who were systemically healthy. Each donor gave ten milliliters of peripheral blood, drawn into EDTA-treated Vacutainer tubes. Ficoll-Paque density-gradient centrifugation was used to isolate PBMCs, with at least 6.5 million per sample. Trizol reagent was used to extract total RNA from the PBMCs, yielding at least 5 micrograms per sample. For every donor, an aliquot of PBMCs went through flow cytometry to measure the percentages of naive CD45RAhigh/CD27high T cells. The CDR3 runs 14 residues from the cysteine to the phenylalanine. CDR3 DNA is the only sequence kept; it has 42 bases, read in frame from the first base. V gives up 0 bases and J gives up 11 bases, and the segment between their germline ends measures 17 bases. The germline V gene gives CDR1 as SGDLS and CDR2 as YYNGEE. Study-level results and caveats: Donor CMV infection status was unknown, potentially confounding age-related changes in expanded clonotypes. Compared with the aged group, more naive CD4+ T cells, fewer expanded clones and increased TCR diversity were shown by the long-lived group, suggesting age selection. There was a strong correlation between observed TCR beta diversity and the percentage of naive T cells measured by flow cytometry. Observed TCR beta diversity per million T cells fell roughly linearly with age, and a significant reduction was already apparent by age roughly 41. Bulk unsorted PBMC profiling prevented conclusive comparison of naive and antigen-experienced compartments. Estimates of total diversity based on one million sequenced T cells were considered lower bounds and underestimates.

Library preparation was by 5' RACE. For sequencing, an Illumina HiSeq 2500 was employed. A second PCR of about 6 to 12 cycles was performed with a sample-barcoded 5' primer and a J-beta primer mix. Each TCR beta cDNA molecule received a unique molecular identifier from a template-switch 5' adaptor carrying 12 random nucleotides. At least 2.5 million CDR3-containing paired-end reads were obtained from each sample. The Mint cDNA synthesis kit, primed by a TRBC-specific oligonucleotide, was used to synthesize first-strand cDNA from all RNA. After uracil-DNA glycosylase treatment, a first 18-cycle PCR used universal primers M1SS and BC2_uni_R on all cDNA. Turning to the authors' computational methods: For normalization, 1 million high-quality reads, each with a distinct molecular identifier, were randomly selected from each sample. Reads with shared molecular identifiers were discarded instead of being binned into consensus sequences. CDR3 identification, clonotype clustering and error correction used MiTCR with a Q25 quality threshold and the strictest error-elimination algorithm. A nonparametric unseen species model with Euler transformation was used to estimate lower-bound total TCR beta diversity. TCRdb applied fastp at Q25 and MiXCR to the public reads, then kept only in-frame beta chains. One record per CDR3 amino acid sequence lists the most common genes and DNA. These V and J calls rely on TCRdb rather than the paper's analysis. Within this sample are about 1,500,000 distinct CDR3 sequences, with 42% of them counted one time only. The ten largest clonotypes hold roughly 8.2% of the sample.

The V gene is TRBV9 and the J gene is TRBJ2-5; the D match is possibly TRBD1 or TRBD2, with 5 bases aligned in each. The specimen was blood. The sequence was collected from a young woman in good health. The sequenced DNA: TGTGCCAGCAGCGTAGAGGGGACCCCAGAGGAGCAGTACTTC. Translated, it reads CASSVEGTPEEQYF.